Sequencing of this T cell receptor beta chain was carried out in a study of CD8 T cells in ankylosing spondylitis. Overall study results and limits: As reported, disease-linked clones showed significant enrichment in matched ankylosing spondylitis synovial fluid. Peripheral blood held disease-linked clones only at relatively low frequency, and these were CD8+. In synovial fluid and blood from reactive arthritis, some motif variants were previously reported. Made up of eight highly homologous variants, a TCR beta motif appeared characteristic of ankylosing spondylitis blood.

The germline V gene has CDR1 DFQATT and CDR2 SNEGSKA (reference sequence). This CDR3 region has 18 residues. J lost 3 bases, V lost 5 bases, and 15 bases had no gene match. It was by quantitative 5'-RACE with molecular barcodes that TCR beta libraries were made. TCRdb passed the 5' RACE reads through MiXCR, listing each CDR3 protein once. The data contain more than 500,000 distinct CDR3 sequences, approximately 5.3% of them seen just once; the ten biggest clones take up around 3.5%. Many counts were recorded for this clonotype. Antigen: not known. V usage is TRBV20-1 and J usage is TRBJ2-1; 11 positions agree with TRBD2. The specimen sequenced was blood, either unsorted or a sorted T cell fraction (not recorded which). The sequence was obtained from a male donor with ankylosing spondylitis. The CDR3 protein is CSAETGTSGYWNYNEQFF. The CDR3 DNA is TGCAGTGCTGAGACCGGGACTAGCGGCTATTGGAACTACAATGAGCAGTTCTTC.